Below are 24 T cell receptor beta chains sequenced from a single sample in a study of shared clonotypes between healthy human individuals. CD45RO-negative cells were positively selected for CCR7, leaving out terminally differentiated effector memory CD45RA+ cells. Here immunoSEQ multiplex PCR was the method, and the copy in TCRdb shows in-frame clones only, minus some. The data contain around 2,000,000 clones, 93% of them seen just once; the ten biggest clones take up roughly 1.8%. Sequences were obtained from naive CD8+ T cells from PBMCs. These receptors originate from a man aged 18 to 30 in good health. Some clones in this sample may be carry-over from other donors' samples.

V is TRBV6-4 and J is TRBJ2-3; the match to TRBD1 covers 10 bases. This CDR3 region has 15 residues. V gave up 5 bases and J gave up 4 bases; unmatched junction bases: 6. Germline CDR1 and CDR2: MRHNA and SNTAGT. The DNA for the CDR3 is TGTGCCAGCAGTCCGGGACAGGGGCGCGCAGATACGCAGTATTTT. Residues: CASSPGQGRADTQYF.

J is TRBJ2-1 and V is TRBV29-1, with TRBD2 matching 11 bases. The CDR3 totals 13 residues. The V gene's germline CDR1 is SQVTM and CDR2 ANQGSEA. For the CDR3, the DNA is TGCAGTTTAGCGGGAGGGCCGGGTAATGAGCAGTTCTTC. It yields the protein CSLAGGPGNEQFF.

The rearrangement links TRBV29-1 to TRBJ2-1, with 9 bases fitting TRBD2. CDR1 is SQVTM, CDR2 ANQGSEA, per germline. This CDR3 has 13 amino acids. The V gene end was trimmed by 4 bases and the J gene end by 7 bases; junction bases not matched to a gene: 5. The CDR3 here is CSVGLAGLNEQFF. The CDR3 nucleotides read TGCAGCGTTGGGCTAGCGGGACTTAATGAGCAGTTCTTC.

The rearrangement joins TRBV11-2 to TRBJ1-3; D is undetermined. The CDR3 extends over 16 amino acids. Germline CDR1 and CDR2: SGHAT and FQNNGV. With 1 base removed from V and 6 bases from J, the gap between germline ends came to 16 bases. CDR3 loop: CASSLGRTSAKNTIYF. The CDR3 DNA reads as TGTGCCAGCAGCTTAGGTCGGACCTCCGCTAAAAACACCATATATTTT.

This sequence joins TRBV9 and TRBJ2-1; 10 positions agree with TRBD2. V shed 0 bases and J 8 bases; nucleotides not matched to a gene: 5. The CDR3 loop spans 15 amino acids. CDR1 SGDLS and CDR2 YYNGEE come from the germline V gene. CDR3 residues: CASSVASGRGHEQFF. The DNA for the CDR3 is TGTGCCAGCAGCGTAGCTAGCGGGAGAGGGCATGAGCAGTTCTTC.

The V and J genes are TRBV4-1 and TRBJ2-5; D is possibly TRBD1 (6 bases). This CDR3 contains 14 residues. V was pared by 4 bases and J by 5 bases, with 14 bases between. The germline V gene has CDR1 MGHRA and CDR2 YSYEKL. The CDR3 coding sequence is TGCGCCAGCAGCCTCGGGGCAGGGGAGGAGACCCAGTACTTC. This sequence encodes CASSLGAGEETQYF.

The chain has TRBV11-2 and TRBJ2-3; perhaps TRBD2 as D (6 bases). Germline assignment: CDR1 SGHAT and CDR2 FQNNGV. V lost 4 bases, J lost 0 bases, and 8 bases lay in between. This CDR3 spans 14 amino acids. The CDR3 coding sequence is TGTGCCAGCAGCTCGAGCGGGAGCACAGATACGCAGTATTTT. It encodes CASSSSGSTDTQYF.

The chain employs TRBV5-1 and TRBJ2-7; 14 bases are shared with TRBD2. From germline, CDR1 is SGHRS and CDR2 YFSETQ. With V trimmed by 2 bases and J by 7 bases, 8 bases remained unmatched. The CDR3 totals 16 residues. This chain's CDR3 is CASSFPGLAGGEEQYF. CDR3 coding DNA: TGCGCCAGCAGCTTCCCCGGACTAGCGGGAGGTGAAGAGCAGTACTTC.

The chain couples TRBV6-1 to TRBJ2-5, with D unresolved. The CDR3 is 13 residues long. V was shortened by 5 bases and J by 2 bases, with 9 bases between the two germline ends. The germline CDR1 and CDR2 sequences are MNHNS and SASEGT. CDR3 bases: TGTGCCAGCAGTCGGAACGGTCAAGAGACCCAGTACTTC. This codes for CASSRNGQETQYF.

DNA for the CDR3: TGTGCCAGCAGTGAAAGGGCAGGGGCCTACGAGCAGTACTTC. This translates into CASSERAGAYEQYF. V is TRBV6-1 and J is TRBJ2-7, with D perhaps matching TRBD1 (6 bases). Germline assignment: CDR1 MNHNS and CDR2 SASEGT. The length of the CDR3 is 14 residues. Trimming cost V 2 bases and J 2 bases, with 10 bases left between them.

This chain joins TRBV5-4 and TRBJ2-1; tentatively, D is TRBD1 or TRBD2 (5 bases each). The ends were cut back, 1 base at V and 8 bases at J, with 25 bases in the middle. The CDR3 has 18 amino acids. CDR1 SGHNT and CDR2 YYREEE come from the germline V gene (reference sequence). CDR3 DNA: TGTGCCAGCAGCTTGCAGACCGATAGTCGGTGGGGGATGGATGAGCAGTTCTTC. It translates to CASSLQTDSRWGMDEQFF.

The chain links TRBV9 to TRBJ2-7, with TRBD2 matching over 14 bases. Germline assignment: CDR1 SGDLS and CDR2 YYNGEE. The CDR3 runs to 18 residues. V dropped 0 bases and J dropped 2; count of bases not matched to a gene: 7. CDR3 in amino acids: CASSVGLAGGPVAYEQYF. In DNA form, the CDR3 reads TGTGCCAGCAGCGTAGGACTAGCGGGAGGGCCGGTGGCCTACGAGCAGTACTTC.

This clone was recorded once. V gene TRBV6-5 combines with J gene TRBJ2-5; D gene ambiguous. V shed 2 bases and J shed 3 bases, with 16 bases lying between them. From germline, CDR1 is MNHEY and CDR2 SVGAGI. This CDR3 has 16 residues. The CDR3 here is CASSYGSGPKKETQYF. The DNA for the CDR3 is TGTGCCAGCAGTTACGGCTCGGGCCCGAAAAAAGAGACCCAGTACTTC.

J is TRBJ2-7 and V is TRBV10-1; 8 bases agree with TRBD1. The CDR3 loop spans 15 amino acids. V trimming: 0 bases; J trimming: 7 bases; junction bases outside the gene matches: 8. The germline gives CDR1 WNHNN, CDR2 SYGVQD (reference sequence). The DNA of the CDR3 is TGCGCCAGCAGTGAGTCGACGGGACAGGTGGCGGAGCAGTACTTC. Protein sequence: CASSESTGQVAEQYF.

J is TRBJ2-1 and V is TRBV7-9, with 7 bases matching TRBD2. The CDR3 has 13 amino acids. Germline CDR1 is SEHNR and CDR2 is FQNEAQ (reference sequence). As DNA, the CDR3 is TGTGCTGTACCCGGCGGGAGTTACAATGAGCAGTTCTTC. Translation: CAVPGGSYNEQFF.

CDR3 DNA sequence: TGTGCCAGCAGTCCAACGGGAGATACGCAGTATTTT. Amino acids: CASSPTGDTQYF. The rearrangement uses TRBV7-9 and TRBJ2-3; no clear D gene. The V and J ends lost 6 bases and 5 bases respectively, with 9 bases between them. Germline CDR1 reads SEHNR; CDR2 reads FQNEAQ (reference sequence). The CDR3 covers 12 residues.

Points on this clone: The same CDR3 can be traced to other DNA sequences in this sample. This rearrangement joins TRBV27 to TRBJ2-5; D not resolved. The CDR3 loop spans 12 amino acids. V lost 6 bases and J lost 5, with 10 bases in between. The V gene's germline CDR1 is MNHEY and CDR2 SMNVEV (reference sequence). Here the CDR3 reads CASSPIGETQYF. The CDR3 DNA follows: TGTGCCAGCAGCCCGATAGGGGAGACCCAGTACTTC.

In its sample, this clone was seen once. V is TRBV7-9 and J is TRBJ2-1, with 14 bases matching TRBD2. Germline CDR1 is SEHNR and CDR2 is FQNEAQ (reference sequence). CDR3 size: 15 residues. Trimming cost V 3 bases and J 9 bases; bases outside gene matches: 4. The CDR3 coding sequence is TGTGCCAGCAGCTTGGGACTAGCGGGAGATCCTGAGCAGTTCTTC. It encodes CASSLGLAGDPEQFF.

The CDR3 DNA follows: TGTGCCAGCAGTTTATGGGGCGCCCTAACCACAGATACGCAGTATTTT. Protein product: CASSLWGALTTDTQYF. The J gene is TRBJ2-3, the V gene TRBV27; tentative D call: TRBD1 (5 bases). Germline V lookup: CDR1 MNHEY, CDR2 SMNVEV (reference sequence). The CDR3 consists of 16 residues. V was pared by 1 base and J by 2 bases, with 13 bases between.

The chain links TRBV29-1 to TRBJ2-5; unclear D gene. The V and J ends lost 1 base and 5 bases respectively, with 20 bases between them. This CDR3 contains 16 residues. Germline V gene data show CDR1 as SQVTM and CDR2 as ANQGSEA. CDR3 DNA sequence: TGCAGCGTTGAAGCGTTGGTGGCCATCCCGTCGGAGACCCAGTACTTC. Its protein product is CSVEALVAIPSETQYF.

This rearrangement joins TRBV18 to TRBJ1-2; TRBD1 matches at 10 bases. The CDR3 spans 16 residues. V shed 3 bases and J 6 bases; nucleotides not matched to a gene: 10. Germline V gene sequence: CDR1 KGHSH, CDR2 LQKENI. The CDR3 coding sequence is TGTGCCAGCTCACCGAAAAGGACAGGGGGAACGGATGGCTACACCTTC. Protein sequence: CASSPKRTGGTDGYTF.

The chain uses TRBV27 and TRBJ2-2; unclear D gene. Germline V CDR1 and CDR2: MNHEY, SMNVEV (reference sequence). The CDR3 consists of 15 residues. The V and J ends lost 0 bases and 3 bases respectively, with 8 bases between them. Written as DNA, the CDR3 is TGTGCCAGCAGTTTATCAGGGTCCTACACCGGGGAGCTGTTTTTT. Its translation: CASSLSGSYTGELFF.

This chain joins TRBV11-2 and TRBJ1-1; 10 bases line up with TRBD1. Unmatched junction bases numbered 5, after V lost 2 bases and J lost 2 bases. This CDR3 contains 16 residues. Looked up from germline, CDR1 is SGHAT and CDR2 is FQNNGV. The CDR3 DNA sequence: TGTGCCAGCAGCTTACCCCGGACAGGGGGAAACACTGAAGCTTTCTTT. It translates to CASSLPRTGGNTEAFF. The variable domain in full, with the rest retrieved from reference TRBV11-2 and TRBJ1-1, is EAGVAQSPRYKIIEKRQSVAFWCNPISGHATLYWYQQILGQGPKLLIQFQNNGVVDDSQLPKDRFSAERLKGVDSTLKIQPAKLEDSAVYLCASSLPRTGGNTEAFFGQGTRLTVV.

The chain combines TRBV7-9 with TRBJ2-5, with TRBD1 matching 10 bases. Germline lookup yields CDR1 SEHNR and CDR2 FQNEAQ (reference sequence). Trimming removed 5 bases from V and 5 bases from J; junction bases left unmatched: 14. This CDR3 comprises 17 residues. This CDR3 reads CASSPKQLTGGRETQYF. The CDR3, as DNA: TGTGCCAGCAGCCCTAAGCAGCTGACAGGGGGCCGGGAGACCCAGTACTTC.